This TCR beta chain came from a study of blood T cells in healthy people across ages. Alongside a J-beta primer mix, a sample-barcoded 5' primer served in a second PCR lasting roughly 7 to 11 cycles. From the 5' RACE reads, TCRdb called clonotypes with MiXCR, one entry per CDR3 protein. The table includes some 550,000 distinct CDR3 sequences, roughly 43% detected once. A few counts support this clonotype. The junction and the germline gene differ at one end; a read error may be behind it. This CDR3 contains 14 residues. Germline assignment: CDR1 SGHVS and CDR2 FQNEAQ. The TCR comes from an elderly man in good health. Material: blood. The chain couples TRBV7-8 to TRBJ2-4; D gene ambiguous. The DNA for the CDR3 is TGTGCCAGCAGCCCCCATTTGCCCAAAAACATTCGGTACTTC. The encoded protein is CASSPHLPKNIRYF.